Each of the 9 T cell receptor beta chains below was sequenced from the same sample in a study of T-cell reconstitution after alpha-beta-depleted transplantation in children. Unique molecular identifiers were used in preparing the TCRbeta library. TCRdb re-derived calls from the PCR reads in MiXCR, one entry per CDR3 protein. The sample lists 180,000 or so distinct CDR3 sequences; around 5.9% were seen once. The sample was PBMCs, taken before TCRalphabeta/CD19-depleted stem cell transplant. These receptor sequences come from a girl less than two years old with combined immunodeficiency, due to receive a stem cell transplant.

This clonotype appeared a few times. The chain links TRBV5-1 to TRBJ1-1, with D perhaps matching TRBD1 (6 bases). The CDR3 runs to 13 residues. The V end was cut by 5 bases, the J end by 5 bases, with 13 bases between. Germline CDR1 reads SGHRS; CDR2 reads YFSETQ. The CDR3 DNA reads TGCGCCAGCAGTTTTACAGGGAGTACTGAAGCTTTCTTT. As protein: CASSFTGSTEAFF.

The table lists this clonotype with many counts. The V and J genes are TRBV29-1 and TRBJ2-1; D uncertain. This CDR3 region has 11 residues. The V end lost 5 bases, the J end lost 10 bases, and 12 bases lay between the germline ends. The germline V gene encodes CDR1 SQVTM and CDR2 ANQGSEA. The CDR3: CSVRWGREQFF. CDR3 nucleotides: TGCAGCGTTCGATGGGGTAGGGAGCAGTTCTTC.

This clonotype was seen repeatedly, ten times or more. This rearrangement joins TRBV11-1 to TRBJ2-3; TRBD2 matches at 12 bases. V shed 3 bases and J 2 bases; nucleotides not matched to a gene: 9. Germline CDR1 and CDR2: SGHAT and FQDESV (reference sequence). The CDR3 spans 18 residues. DNA for the CDR3: TGTGCCAGCAGCTTGCGACTAGCGGGGGAGATATTCACAGATACGCAGTATTTT. This translates into CASSLRLAGEIFTDTQYF.

This clonotype occurred many times. This chain connects TRBV7-2 to TRBJ2-7; the D gene is possibly TRBD2 (6 bases). V was clipped by 4 bases and J by 0 bases, with 10 bases between them. The length of the CDR3 is 14 residues. CDR1 and CDR2 (germline): SGHTA, FQGNSA. The CDR3 spells CASSYGLNSYEQYF. Here the CDR3 DNA reads TGTGCCAGCAGCTACGGACTAAACTCCTACGAGCAGTACTTC. Complete variable domain (other parts from reference TRBV7-2 and TRBJ2-7): GAGVSQSPSNKVTEKGKDVELRCDPISGHTALYWYRQSLGQGLEFLIYFQGNSAPDKSGLPSDRFSAERTGGSVSTLTIQRTQQEDSAVYLCASSYGLNSYEQYFGPGTRLTVT.

This clonotype occurred a few times. This chain joins TRBV7-9 and TRBJ2-7, with TRBD1 matching over 8 bases. CDR3 size: 15 residues. The J segment lost 4 bases and the V segment lost 1 base, leaving 6 bases of the junction unmatched. The germline CDR1 and CDR2 sequences are SEHNR and FQNEAQ (reference sequence). The CDR3 DNA reads as TGTGCCAGCAGCTTAGTTGCAGGGGGCTTTTACGAGCAGTACTTC. Its translation is CASSLVAGGFYEQYF.

This clonotype was seen repeatedly, ten times or more. In nucleotides, the CDR3 is TGTGCCAGCCGGGCGGCATCGAGCTCCTACAATGAGCAGTTCTTC. Protein: CASRAASSSYNEQFF. The V gene is TRBV12-3 or TRBV12-4, the J gene TRBJ2-1, with D uncertain. Between the trimmed V and J ends, which lost 8 bases and 0 bases, there was a span of 14 bases. The CDR3 loop spans 15 amino acids.

This clonotype appeared many times. This chain joins TRBV12-3 or TRBV12-4 and TRBJ2-5; a weak D match, TRBD2 (5 bases). The CDR3 spans 14 residues. Trimming took 6 bases from V and 4 from J, leaving 15 bases between them. The CDR3 DNA reads TGTGCCAGCAGCCGAGGGCCAGCACGAGAGACCCAGTACTTC. This codes for CASSRGPARETQYF.

This clonotype was counted a few times. The V and J genes are TRBV12-3 or TRBV12-4 and TRBJ2-1, with D unresolved. This CDR3 has 10 residues. V lost 8 bases, J lost 5 bases, and 4 bases lay in between. The CDR3 DNA reads as TGTGCCAGCGGCCACAATGAGCAGTTCTTC. This encodes CASGHNEQFF.

This clonotype was observed many times. The chain couples TRBV12-3 or TRBV12-4 to TRBJ2-3; TRBD2 matches at 8 bases. Trimming took 5 bases from V and 3 from J; bases not matched to a gene: 10. The CDR3 is 16 amino acids. CDR3 sequence reads: CASSPRTSKHTDTQYF. In DNA, the CDR3 is TGTGCCAGCAGTCCGCGGACTAGCAAGCATACAGATACGCAGTATTTT.